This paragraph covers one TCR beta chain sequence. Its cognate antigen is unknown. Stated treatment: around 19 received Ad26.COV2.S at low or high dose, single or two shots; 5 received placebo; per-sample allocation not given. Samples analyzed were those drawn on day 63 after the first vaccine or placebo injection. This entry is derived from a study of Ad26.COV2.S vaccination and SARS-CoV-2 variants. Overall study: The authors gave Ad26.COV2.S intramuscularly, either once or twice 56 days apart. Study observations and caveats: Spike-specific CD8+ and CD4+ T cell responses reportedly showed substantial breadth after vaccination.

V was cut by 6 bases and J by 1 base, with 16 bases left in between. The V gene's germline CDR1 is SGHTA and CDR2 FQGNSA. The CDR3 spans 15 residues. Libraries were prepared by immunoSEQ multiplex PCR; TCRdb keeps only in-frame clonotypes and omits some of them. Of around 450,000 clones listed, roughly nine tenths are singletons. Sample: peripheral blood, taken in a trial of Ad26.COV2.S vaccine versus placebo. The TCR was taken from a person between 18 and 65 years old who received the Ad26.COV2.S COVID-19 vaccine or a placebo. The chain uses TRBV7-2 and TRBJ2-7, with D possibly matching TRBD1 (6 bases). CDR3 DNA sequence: TGTGCCAGCAGGCGCCAGACAGGAGATTCCTACGAGCAGTACTTC. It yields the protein CASRRQTGDSYEQYF.